This T cell receptor beta chain was sequenced for a study of control samples from healthy donors and cancer patients. Method: immunoSEQ multiplex PCR; TCRdb's copy keeps in-frame clones and lacks some. The sample consists of approximately 150,000 clones, 85% to 90% of them appearing once. Trimming at V came to 1 base and at J to 9 bases, leaving 8 bases not matched to a gene. CDR1 and CDR2 from the germline V gene are SGHTA and FQGNSA. The CDR3 has 14 amino acids. This clonotype was sampled from a man aged 18 to 29 in good health. The sequenced sample consisted of blood. J is TRBJ2-7 and V is TRBV7-2, with 8 bases identical to TRBD2. CDR3 nucleotides: TGTGCCAGCAGCTTAGGCGGGGGGCACATGGGGCAGTACTTC. Residues: CASSLGGGHMGQYF.